This T cell receptor beta chain comes out of a study of patients and donors after allogeneic stem cell transplantation. The CDR3 totals 13 residues. The ends were cut back, 4 bases at V and 1 base at J, with 7 bases in the middle. The germline V gene has CDR1 SGHDN and CDR2 FVKESK. TCRdb itself ran the RT-PCR reads through MiXCR, one entry per CDR3 protein. The repertoire includes 45,000 to 65,000 distinct CDR3 sequences, approximately 12% of them detected once, and less than 35% sits in the top ten. The sample holds many counts of this clonotype. This clonotype was obtained from a human donor who was either an allogeneic HSCT recipient or a stem cell or donor lymphocyte infusion donor (not recorded which). It is not recorded whose cells these are; they may come from a transplant donor. The chain recombines TRBV14 with TRBJ1-1; D unclear. Sequenced material: blood, either unsorted or a sorted T cell fraction (not recorded which). The CDR3 protein is CASSPGRNTEAFF. In nucleotides, the CDR3 is TGTGCCAGCAGCCCCGGGAGGAACACTGAAGCTTTCTTT.